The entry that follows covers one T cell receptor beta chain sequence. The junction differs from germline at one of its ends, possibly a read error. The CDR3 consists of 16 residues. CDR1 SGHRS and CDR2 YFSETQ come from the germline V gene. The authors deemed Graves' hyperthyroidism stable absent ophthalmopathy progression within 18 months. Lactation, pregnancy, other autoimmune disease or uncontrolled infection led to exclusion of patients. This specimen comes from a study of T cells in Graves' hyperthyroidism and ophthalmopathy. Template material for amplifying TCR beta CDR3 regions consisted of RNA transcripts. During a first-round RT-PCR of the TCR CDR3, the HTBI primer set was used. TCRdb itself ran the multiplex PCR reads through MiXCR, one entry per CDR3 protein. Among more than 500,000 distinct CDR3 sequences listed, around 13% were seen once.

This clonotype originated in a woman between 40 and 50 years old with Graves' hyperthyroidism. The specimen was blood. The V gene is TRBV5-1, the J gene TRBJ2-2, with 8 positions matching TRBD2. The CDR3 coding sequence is TGTGCCAGCAGCTTGGCTGGCGGGAGGCACACCGGGGAGCTGTTTTTT. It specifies CASSLAGGRHTGELFF.